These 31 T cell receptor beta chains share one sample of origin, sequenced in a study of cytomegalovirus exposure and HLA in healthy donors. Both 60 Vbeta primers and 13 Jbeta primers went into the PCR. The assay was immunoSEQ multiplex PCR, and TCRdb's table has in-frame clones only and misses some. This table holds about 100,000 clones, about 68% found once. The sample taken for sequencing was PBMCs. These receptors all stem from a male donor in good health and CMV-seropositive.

CDR3 loop: CASSLSVTDYNSPLHF. In nucleotides, the CDR3 is TGTGCCAGCAGCTTAAGCGTGACAGATTATAATTCACCCCTCCACTTT. The V call is TRBV7-2, the J call TRBJ1-6; the D gene is possibly TRBD1 (5 bases). With 2 bases removed from V and 4 bases from J, the gap between germline ends came to 12 bases. The CDR3 has 16 residues. Germline V gives CDR1 SGHTA, CDR2 FQGNSA.

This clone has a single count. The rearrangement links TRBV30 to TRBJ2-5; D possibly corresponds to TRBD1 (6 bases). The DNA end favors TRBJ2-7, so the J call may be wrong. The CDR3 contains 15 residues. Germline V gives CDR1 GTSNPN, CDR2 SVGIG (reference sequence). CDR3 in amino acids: CAWRTIQGISYEQYF. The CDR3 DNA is TGTGCCTGGAGGACCATACAGGGCATCTCCTACGAGCAGTACTTC.

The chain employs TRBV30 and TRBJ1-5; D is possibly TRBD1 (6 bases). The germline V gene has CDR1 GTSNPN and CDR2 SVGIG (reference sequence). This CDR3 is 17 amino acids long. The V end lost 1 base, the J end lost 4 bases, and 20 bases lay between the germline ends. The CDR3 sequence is CAWSGSGTWSLNQPQHF. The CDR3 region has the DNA TGTGCCTGGAGTGGGTCCGGGACATGGTCTTTGAATCAGCCCCAGCATTTT.

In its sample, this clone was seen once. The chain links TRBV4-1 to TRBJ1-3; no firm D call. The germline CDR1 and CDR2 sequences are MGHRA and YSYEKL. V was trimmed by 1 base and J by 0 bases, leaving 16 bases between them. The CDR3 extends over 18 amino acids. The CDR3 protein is CASSQGAITRYSGNTIYF. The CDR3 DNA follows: TGCGCCAGCAGCCAAGGAGCTATTACCCGATACTCTGGAAACACCATATATTTT.

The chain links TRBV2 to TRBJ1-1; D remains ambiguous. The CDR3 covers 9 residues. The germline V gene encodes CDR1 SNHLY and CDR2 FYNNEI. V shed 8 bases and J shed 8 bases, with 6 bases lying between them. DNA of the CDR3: TGTGCCAGCGCGACAGAAGCTTTCTTT. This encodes CASATEAFF.

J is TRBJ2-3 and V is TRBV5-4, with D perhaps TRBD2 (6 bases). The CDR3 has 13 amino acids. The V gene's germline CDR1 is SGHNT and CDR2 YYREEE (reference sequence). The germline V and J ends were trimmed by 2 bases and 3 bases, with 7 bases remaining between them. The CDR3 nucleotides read TGTGCCAGCAGCTTTGGAGGGACAGATACGCAGTATTTT. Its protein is CASSFGGTDTQYF.

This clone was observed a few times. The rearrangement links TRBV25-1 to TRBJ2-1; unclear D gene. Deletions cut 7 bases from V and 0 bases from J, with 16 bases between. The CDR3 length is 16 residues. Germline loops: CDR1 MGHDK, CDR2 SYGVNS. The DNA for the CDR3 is TGTGCCAGCACCCGAGTGGTTAACAGCTCCTACAATGAGCAGTTCTTC. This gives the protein CASTRVVNSSYNEQFF.

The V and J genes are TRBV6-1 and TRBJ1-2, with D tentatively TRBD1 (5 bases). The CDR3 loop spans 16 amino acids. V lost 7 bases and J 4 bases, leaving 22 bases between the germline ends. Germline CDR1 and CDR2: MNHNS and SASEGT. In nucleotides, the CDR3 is TGTGCCAGCAATGACGCCGAGACAGACGAATTCTATGGCTACACCTTC. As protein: CASNDAETDEFYGYTF.

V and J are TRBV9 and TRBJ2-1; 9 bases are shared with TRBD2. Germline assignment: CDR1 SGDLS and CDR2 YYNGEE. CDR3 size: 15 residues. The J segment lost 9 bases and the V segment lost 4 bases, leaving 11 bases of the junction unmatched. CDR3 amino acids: CASSPLAGRAFEQFF. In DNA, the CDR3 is TGTGCCAGCAGCCCCCTAGCGGGGAGGGCATTTGAGCAGTTCTTC.

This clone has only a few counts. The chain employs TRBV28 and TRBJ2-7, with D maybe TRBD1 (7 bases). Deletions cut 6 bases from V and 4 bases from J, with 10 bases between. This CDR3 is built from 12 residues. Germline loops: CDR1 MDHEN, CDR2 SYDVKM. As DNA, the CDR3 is TGTGCCAGCAGCAGGGGGGCGTACGAGCAGTACTTC. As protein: CASSRGAYEQYF. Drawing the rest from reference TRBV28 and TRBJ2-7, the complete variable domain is DVKVTQSSRYLVKRTGEKVFLECVQDMDHENMFWYRQDPGLGLRLIYFSYDVKMKEKGDIPEGYSVSREKKERFSLILESASTNQTSMYLCASSRGAYEQYFGPGTRLTVT.

In nucleotides, the CDR3 is TGCAGTGCTGGCCCCCCAGGGTGGGCTTTCTTT. It is translated as CSAGPPGWAFF. The chain links TRBV20-1 to TRBJ1-1; TRBD1 might be the D (5 bases). The germline gives CDR1 DFQATT, CDR2 SNEGSKA (reference sequence). V shed 5 bases and J shed 11 bases, with 15 bases lying between them. The length of the CDR3 is 11 residues.

The CDR3 protein is CASIPLGGYSPLHF. CDR3 nucleotide sequence: TGTGCCAGCATCCCCTTGGGGGGATATTCACCCCTCCACTTT. V usage is TRBV28 and J usage is TRBJ1-6, with D possibly being TRBD1 (5 bases). V was clipped by 7 bases and J by 8 bases, with 15 bases between them. The germline V gene encodes CDR1 MDHEN and CDR2 SYDVKM. This CDR3 has 14 residues.

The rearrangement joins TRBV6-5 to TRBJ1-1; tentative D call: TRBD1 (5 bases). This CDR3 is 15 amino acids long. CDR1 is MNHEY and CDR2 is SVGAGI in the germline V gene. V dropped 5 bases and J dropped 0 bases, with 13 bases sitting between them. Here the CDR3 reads CASSQRGLVNTEAFF. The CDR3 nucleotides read TGTGCCAGCAGTCAAAGGGGTTTGGTGAACACTGAAGCTTTCTTT.

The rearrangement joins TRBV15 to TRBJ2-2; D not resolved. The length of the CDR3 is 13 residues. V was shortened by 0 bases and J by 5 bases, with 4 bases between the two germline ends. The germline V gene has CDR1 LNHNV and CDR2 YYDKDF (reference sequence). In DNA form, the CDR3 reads TGTGCCACCAGCAGAGATCTAACCGGGGAGCTGTTTTTT. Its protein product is CATSRDLTGELFF.

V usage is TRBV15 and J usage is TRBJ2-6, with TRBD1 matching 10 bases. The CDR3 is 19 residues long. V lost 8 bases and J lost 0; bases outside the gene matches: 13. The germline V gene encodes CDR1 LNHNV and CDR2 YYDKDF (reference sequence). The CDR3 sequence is CATGDRGPRRLSGANVLTF. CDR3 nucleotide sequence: TGTGCCACCGGGGACAGGGGCCCCCGAAGGCTCTCTGGGGCCAACGTCCTGACTTTC.

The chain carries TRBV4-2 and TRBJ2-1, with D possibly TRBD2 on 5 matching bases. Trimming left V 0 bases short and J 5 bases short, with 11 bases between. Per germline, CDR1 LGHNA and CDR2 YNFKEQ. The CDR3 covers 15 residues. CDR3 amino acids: CASSQDLGGHNEQFF. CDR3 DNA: TGTGCCAGCAGCCAAGATCTAGGAGGCCACAATGAGCAGTTCTTC.

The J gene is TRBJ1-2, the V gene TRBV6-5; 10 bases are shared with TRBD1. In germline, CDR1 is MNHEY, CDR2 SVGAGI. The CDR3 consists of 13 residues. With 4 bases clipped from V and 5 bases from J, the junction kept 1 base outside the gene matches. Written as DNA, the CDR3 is TGTGCCAGCAGTTCGGGACAGGGGTATGGCTACACCTTC. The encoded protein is CASSSGQGYGYTF.

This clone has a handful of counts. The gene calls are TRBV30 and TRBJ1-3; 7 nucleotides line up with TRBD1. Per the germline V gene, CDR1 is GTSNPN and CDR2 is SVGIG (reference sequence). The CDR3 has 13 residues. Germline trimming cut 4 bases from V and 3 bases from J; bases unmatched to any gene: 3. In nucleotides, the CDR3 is TGTGCCTGGAAAAGGGACAGTGGAAACACCATATATTTT. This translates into CAWKRDSGNTIYF.

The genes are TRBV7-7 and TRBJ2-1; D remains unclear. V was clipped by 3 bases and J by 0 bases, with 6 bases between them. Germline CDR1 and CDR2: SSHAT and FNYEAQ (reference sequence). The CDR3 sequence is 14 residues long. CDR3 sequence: CASSLASSYNEQFF. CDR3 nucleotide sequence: TGTGCCAGCAGCTTGGCCAGCTCCTACAATGAGCAGTTCTTC.

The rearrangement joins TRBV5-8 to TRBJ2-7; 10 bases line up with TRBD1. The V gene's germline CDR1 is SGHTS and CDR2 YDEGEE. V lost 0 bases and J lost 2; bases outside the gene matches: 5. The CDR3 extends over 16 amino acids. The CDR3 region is CASSLGRDRGPYEQYF. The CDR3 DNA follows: TGTGCCAGCAGCTTGGGCCGGGACAGGGGCCCCTACGAGCAGTACTTC.

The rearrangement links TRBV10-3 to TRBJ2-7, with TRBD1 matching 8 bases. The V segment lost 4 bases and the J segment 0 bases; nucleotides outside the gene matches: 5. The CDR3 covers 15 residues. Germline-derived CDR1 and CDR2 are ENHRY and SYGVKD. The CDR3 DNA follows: TGTGCCATCAGTGCCGGGACAGGACGCTCCTACGAGCAGTACTTC. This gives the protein CAISAGTGRSYEQYF.

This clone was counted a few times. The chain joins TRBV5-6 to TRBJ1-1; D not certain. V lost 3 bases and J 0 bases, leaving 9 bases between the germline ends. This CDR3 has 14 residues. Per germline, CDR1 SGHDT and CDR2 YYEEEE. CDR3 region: CASSWGGMNTEAFF. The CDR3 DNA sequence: TGTGCCAGCAGCTGGGGAGGGATGAACACTGAAGCTTTCTTT.

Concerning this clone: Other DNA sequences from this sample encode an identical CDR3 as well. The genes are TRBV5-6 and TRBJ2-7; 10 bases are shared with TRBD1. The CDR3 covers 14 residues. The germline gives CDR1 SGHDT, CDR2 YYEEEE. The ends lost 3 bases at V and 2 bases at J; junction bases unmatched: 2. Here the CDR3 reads CASSSGTGAYEQYF. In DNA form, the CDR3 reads TGTGCCAGCAGCTCCGGGACAGGGGCCTACGAGCAGTACTTC.

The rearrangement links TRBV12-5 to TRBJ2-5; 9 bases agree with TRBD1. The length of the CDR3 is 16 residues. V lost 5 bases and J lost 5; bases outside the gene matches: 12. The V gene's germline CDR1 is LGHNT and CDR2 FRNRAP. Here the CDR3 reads CASGTGPGTGRETQYF. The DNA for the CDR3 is TGTGCTAGTGGTACAGGACCCGGGACAGGGAGGGAGACCCAGTACTTC.

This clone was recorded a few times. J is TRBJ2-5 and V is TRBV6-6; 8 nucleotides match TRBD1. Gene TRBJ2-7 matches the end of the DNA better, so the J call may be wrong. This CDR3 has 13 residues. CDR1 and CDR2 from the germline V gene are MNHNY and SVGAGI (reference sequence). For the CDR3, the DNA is TGTGCCAGCAGTTACCGGGACAGGTACGAGCAGTACTTC. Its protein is CASSYRDRYEQYF.

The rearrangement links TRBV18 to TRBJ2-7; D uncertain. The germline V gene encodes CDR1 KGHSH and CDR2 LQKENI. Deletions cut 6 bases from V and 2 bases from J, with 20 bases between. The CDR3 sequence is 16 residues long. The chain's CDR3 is CASSPTPDFLTYEQYF. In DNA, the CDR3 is TGTGCCAGCTCCCCAACCCCAGACTTTCTAACCTACGAGCAGTACTTC. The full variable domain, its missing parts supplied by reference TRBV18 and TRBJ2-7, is NAGVMQNPRHLVRRRGQEARLRCSPMKGHSHVYWYRQLPEEGLKFMVYLQKENIIDESGMPKERFSAEFPKEGPSILRIQQVVRGDSAAYFCASSPTPDFLTYEQYFGPGTRLTVT.

CDR3 nucleotides: TGTGCCAGCACCTTGTCGACAGGGTACACCGGGGAGCTGTTTTTT. Residues: CASTLSTGYTGELFF. The rearrangement joins TRBV6-1 to TRBJ2-2, with 7 nucleotides matching TRBD1. Germline values: CDR1 MNHNS, CDR2 SASEGT. The CDR3 is 15 amino acids. J gave up 3 bases and V 7 bases, and 8 bases lay outside the gene matches.

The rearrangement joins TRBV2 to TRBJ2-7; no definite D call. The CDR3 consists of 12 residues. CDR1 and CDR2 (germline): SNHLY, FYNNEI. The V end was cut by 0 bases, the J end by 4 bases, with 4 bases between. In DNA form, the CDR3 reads TGTGCCAGCAGTGAAGCTCGTTACGAGCAGTACTTC. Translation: CASSEARYEQYF.

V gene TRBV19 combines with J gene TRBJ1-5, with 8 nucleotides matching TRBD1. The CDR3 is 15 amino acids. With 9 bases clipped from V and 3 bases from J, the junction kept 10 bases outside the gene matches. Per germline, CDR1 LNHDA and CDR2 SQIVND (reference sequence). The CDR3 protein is CASTPGQGANQPQHF. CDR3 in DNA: TGTGCCAGCACCCCGGGGCAGGGGGCCAATCAGCCCCAGCATTTT.

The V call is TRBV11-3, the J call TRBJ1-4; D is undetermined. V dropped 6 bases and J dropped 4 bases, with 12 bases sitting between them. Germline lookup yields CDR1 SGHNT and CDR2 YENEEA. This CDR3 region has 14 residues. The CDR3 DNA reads TGTGCCAGCAGTTCCGACACAGATAATGAAAAACTGTTTTTT. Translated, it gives CASSSDTDNEKLFF.

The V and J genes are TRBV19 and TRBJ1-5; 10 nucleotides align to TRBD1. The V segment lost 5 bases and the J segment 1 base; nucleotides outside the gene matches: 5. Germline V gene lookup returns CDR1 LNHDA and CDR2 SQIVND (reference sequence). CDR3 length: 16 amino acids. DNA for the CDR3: TGTGCCAGTAGTCTTTGGACAGGGGGGAGCAATCAGCCCCAGCATTTT. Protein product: CASSLWTGGSNQPQHF. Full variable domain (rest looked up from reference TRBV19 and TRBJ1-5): DGGITQSPKYLFRKEGQNVTLSCEQNLNHDAMYWYRQDPGQGLRLIYYSQIVNDFQKGDIAEGYSVSREKKESFPLTVTSAQKNPTAFYLCASSLWTGGSNQPQHFGDGTRLSIL.